Listed below are T cell receptor beta chains from one sample, sequenced in a study of early T cells in non-severe SARS-CoV-2 infection. Each CDR3 protein gets one entry after TCRdb re-called the 5' RACE reads with MiXCR. Of about 110,000 distinct CDR3 sequences listed, roughly 12% are singletons. The material sequenced was whole blood. These receptors were obtained from an adult who was a healthcare worker with PCR-confirmed SARS-CoV-2 infection or an uninfected control (not recorded which). CDR3s leave out the opening cysteine and the closing phenylalanine or tryptophan. Fields, in order: CDR3 protein, clone size, J gene, D gene, V gene. A D gene is named only where the DNA matches it firmly. Rows may omit the clone size; those that give it use once, few, many or a size class.

CDR3: ASKDEGAGNIQY; size: many; J: TRBJ2-4; D: TRBD1; V: TRBV6-5
CDR3: ASSHRDRVHEQY; size: few; J: TRBJ2-7; D: TRBD1; V: TRBV13
CDR3: SVVERESYNEQF; size: many; J: TRBJ2-1; D: TRBD2; V: TRBV29-1
CDR3: ATDRLAGDTQY; size: .; J: TRBJ2-3; D: TRBD2; V: TRBV6-1
CDR3: ASRSLGAETQY; size: .; J: TRBJ2-5; D: .; V: TRBV2
CDR3: ASTIMNTEAF; size: many; J: TRBJ1-1; D: .; V: TRBV30
CDR3: ASSLVATNNEQF; size: .; J: TRBJ2-1; D: .; V: TRBV11-3
CDR3: ASSFVVYEQY; size: .; J: TRBJ2-7; D: .; V: TRBV12-3/TRBV12-4
CDR3: SALGLAGLLNEQF; size: .; J: TRBJ2-1; D: TRBD2; V: TRBV20-1
CDR3: ASSLKTAGVPTGELF; size: many; J: TRBJ2-2; D: .; V: TRBV7-3
CDR3: ASSRAGTGILNTGELF; size: .; J: TRBJ2-2; D: TRBD1; V: TRBV7-7
CDR3: ASSFDRANTGELF; size: .; J: TRBJ2-2; D: TRBD1; V: TRBV5-1
CDR3: ASSQPSGGREQY; size: many; J: TRBJ2-7; D: TRBD2; V: TRBV4-1
CDR3: ASSASTDTQY; size: few; J: TRBJ2-3; D: .; V: TRBV9
CDR3: ASSASGRTDTQY; size: few; J: TRBJ2-3; D: TRBD2; V: TRBV7-9
CDR3: ASSSRSKNTGELF; size: few; J: TRBJ2-2; D: .; V: TRBV14
CDR3: ASSLTRLAGTQETQY; size: .; J: TRBJ2-5; D: TRBD2; V: TRBV19
CDR3: ASSSSGSSYNSPLH; size: .; J: TRBJ1-6; D: .; V: TRBV11-2
CDR3: SVNPGGYGYT; size: few; J: TRBJ1-2; D: .; V: TRBV29-1
CDR3: ASRPDGNTEAF; size: .; J: TRBJ1-1; D: .; V: TRBV28